This paragraph covers one TCR beta chain sequence. It has no known antigen specificity. Per-nucleotide qualities are absent, and no much larger clonotype sits a single base away. The data were taken from a study of T-cell reconstitution after alpha-beta-depleted transplantation in children (dated by TCRdb to about 2016). About the investigation overall: Using TCR repertoire profiling, the study followed T-cell immune reconstitution in a quantitative way in children after TCRalphabeta/CD19-depleted allogeneic hematopoietic cell transplantation.

The CDR3 has 14 amino acids, counting the end cysteine and phenylalanine. Left in the record is the CDR3 DNA by itself, 42 bases read in frame from the first base. V lost 1 base and J lost 7 bases; the stretch between them is 13 bases long. The germline V gene specifies MDHEN as CDR1 and SYDVKM as CDR2. General findings and caveats noted by the study authors: In some patients, high TCRbeta diversity at day 60 was attributed to recipient T cells and intrathymic progenitors that had survived conditioning. Over the following months the frequencies of hyperexpanded clones went down, and after one year T-cell counts and TCRbeta diversity were mostly credited to newly produced T cells. The apparently early alphabetaT-cell count recovery about two months after transplant was reportedly dependent on only several hundred rapidly expanded clones derived from non-depleted graft cells.

The library was produced with PCR. Sequencing instrument: Illumina HiSeq 2500. TCR library preparation used molecular barcoding, with unique molecular identifiers applied to normalize quantification of the TCRbeta repertoire. In-frame beta chains were kept once TCRdb had trimmed the public reads at Q25 with fastp and called clones with MiXCR. CDR3 protein sequences are deduplicated, and each keeps its most common genes and DNA. A total of 200,000 to 250,000 distinct CDR3 sequences appear in this sample, more than 20% of them only once. The ten largest clones add up to around 2.5% of the sample. The sample's treatment or condition, from its label and the paper: allogeneic hematopoietic cell transplantation with graft depleted of TCRalphabeta T cells and CD19 B cells. TCRalphabeta/CD19-depleted allogeneic hematopoietic cell grafts were given to the transplant recipients, all of whom were children.

Recombination linked TRBV28 to TRBJ2-5; the D gene may be TRBD1 or TRBD2, since each aligns over 6 bases. This sequence was found in a girl aged 2-9 years with Fanconi anemia, due to receive a stem cell transplant. This specimen consisted of PBMCs, obtained before TCRalphabeta/CD19-depleted stem cell transplant. The sequence in DNA is TGTGCCAGCAGTTTATTTACCAGGGGAGGGACCCAGTACTTC. It translates as CASSLFTRGGTQYF.